The 26 T cell receptor beta chains below all came from one sample that was sequenced in a study of tumor-infiltrating lymphocytes in primary liver carcinoma. Investigators took RNA and DNA out together from about 19-30 mg of unsorted bulk tissue. TCR beta cDNA was prepared out of approximately 470 ng total RNA by means of a constant-region primer. Slightly modified ARM-PCR with three nested multiplex PCR rounds yielded TCR beta libraries. The first two PCR rounds used TRBV1-TRBV30 primers with a Cbeta primer, around 10 cycles each. Each CDR3 protein gets one entry after TCRdb re-called the multiplex PCR reads with MiXCR. This table has some 120,000 distinct CDR3 sequences, 64% appearing once. Sequenced: liver tumor tissue from sampling region 3. Subset reported: tumor region T3, left-lateral pole. The receptors come from an older woman with primary liver carcinoma and hepatitis B virus infection.

This clonotype was seen ten or more times. The V and J genes are TRBV7-8 and TRBJ1-6; perhaps TRBD1 as D (5 bases). V was clipped by 3 bases and J by 1 base, with 16 bases between them. The CDR3 is 18 residues long. CDR1 is SGHVS, CDR2 FQNEAQ, per germline. The CDR3 spells CASSFETGLRSYNSPLHF. The CDR3 region has the DNA TGTGCCAGCAGCTTCGAAACGGGACTTAGATCCTATAATTCACCCCTCCACTTT.

For this clonotype: One junction end does not reproduce the germline sequence, and a read error may be involved. The J gene is TRBJ2-7, the V gene TRBV11-3, with 10 bases matching TRBD1. Germline values: CDR1 SGHNT, CDR2 YENEEA. This CDR3 has 15 residues. The DNA for the CDR3 is TGTGCCAGCAGCCCCGGGACAGGGGTCAACTACGAGCACTGCTTC. Residues: CASSPGTGVNYEHCF.

Comments on this clonotype: The conserved phenylalanine or tryptophan normally closing the CDR3 is absent here, so this likely arose from a read error. The chain employs TRBV12-3 or TRBV12-4 and TRBJ2-1; TRBD2 might be the D (5 bases). The CDR3 extends over 16 amino acids. With 1 base removed from V and 8 bases from J, the gap between germline ends came to 18 bases. For the CDR3, the DNA is TGTGCCAGCAGTTTAGAAAGCCTAGCCGTAGCCCATGAGCAGTTCTTA. Its protein is CASSLESLAVAHEQFL.

The rearrangement joins TRBV20-1 to TRBJ2-1; 12 bases map to TRBD2. Germline lookup yields CDR1 DFQATT and CDR2 SNEGSKA (reference sequence). The V gene end was trimmed by 4 bases and the J gene end by 7 bases; junction bases not matched to a gene: 5. CDR3 length: 14 residues. The CDR3 protein is CSATTSGRGNEQFF. Written as DNA, the CDR3 is TGCAGTGCTACGACTAGCGGGAGAGGGAATGAGCAGTTCTTC.

In regard to this clonotype: The junction does not match germline at one end; this may be a read error. V usage is TRBV11-2 and J usage is TRBJ1-3, with D unclear. Per germline, CDR1 SGHAT and CDR2 FQNNGV. The CDR3 length is 14 residues. CDR3: CASAPEALGKTIYF. Written as DNA, the CDR3 is TGTGCCAGCGCTCCGGAGGCCCTTGGAAAGACCATATATTTT.

In the case of this clonotype: A read error may account for a junction end that differs from germline. CDR3 DNA: TGTGCCGGCAGCTTAGATGTAAAGCCAGACACAGATACGCAGTATTTT. It encodes CAGSLDVKPDTDTQYF. The rearrangement links TRBV11-3 to TRBJ2-3; D uncertain. This CDR3 is 16 amino acids long. CDR1 and CDR2 from the germline V gene are SGHNT and YENEEA.

The table lists this clonotype with a few counts. The V call is TRBV19, the J call TRBJ1-5; TRBD1 is a possible D gene (6 bases). CDR1 is LNHDA and CDR2 is SQIVND in the germline V gene (reference sequence). V dropped 6 bases and J dropped 3 bases, with 18 bases sitting between them. The length of the CDR3 is 16 residues. Here the CDR3 reads CASSQGRQVYNQPQHF. In nucleotides, the CDR3 is TGTGCCAGTAGCCAGGGGAGACAGGTCTACAATCAGCCCCAGCATTTT.

For this clonotype: A much larger clone sits a single nucleotide away, making a read error possible. The chain couples TRBV5-5 to TRBJ2-3; 9 bases align to TRBD1. The CDR3 runs 15 residues. Germline CDR1 SGHKS, CDR2 YYEKEE (reference sequence). CDR3 in amino acids: CAGSPGTGFADTQYF. CDR3 nucleotide sequence: TGTGCCGGCAGCCCAGGGACAGGGTTCGCAGATACGCAGTATTTT.

This clonotype appeared a few times. A read error is possible here, since a much larger clone lies one base away. The chain has TRBV10-2 and TRBJ1-1; D ambiguous. This CDR3 has 12 amino acids. From germline, CDR1 is WSHSY and CDR2 SAAADI. CDR3 protein: CASGEASYEAFF. As DNA, the CDR3 is TGCGCCAGCGGTGAGGCCAGCTATGAAGCTTTCTTT.

The DNA of the CDR3 is TGTGCCAGCAGCGTAGGATTACTAGGAAATGAGCAGTTCTTC. Amino acid sequence: CASSVGLLGNEQFF. The J gene is TRBJ2-1, the V gene TRBV9, with D possibly TRBD2 on 5 matching bases. CDR1 is SGDLS and CDR2 is YYNGEE in the germline V gene. This CDR3 comprises 14 residues. V was trimmed by 0 bases and J by 7 bases, leaving 11 bases between them.

The gene calls are TRBV4-2 and TRBJ2-7; 7 positions agree with TRBD2. This CDR3 is built from 15 residues. CDR1 LGHNA and CDR2 YNFKEQ come from the germline V gene. This chain's CDR3 is CVISQGTNEPNEQYF. In nucleotides, the CDR3 is TGTGTCATCAGCCAAGGGACTAACGAGCCTAACGAGCAGTACTTC.

This rearrangement joins TRBV6-1 to TRBJ1-2; D remains ambiguous. Germline CDR1 is MNHNS and CDR2 is SASEGT. The CDR3 loop spans 13 amino acids. Trimming pared 5 bases from V and 4 bases from J, leaving 11 bases between. CDR3 DNA: TGTGCCAGCAGTAACCGACGGGGCTATGGCTACACCTTC. It translates to CASSNRRGYGYTF.

There are a few counts of this clonotype. V gene TRBV7-3 combines with J gene TRBJ1-1; D unclear. The germline V gene encodes CDR1 SGHTA and CDR2 FQGTGA. V was cut by 4 bases and J by 0 bases, with 6 bases left in between. The CDR3 extends over 13 amino acids. Here the CDR3 DNA reads TGTGCCAGCAGCTCCCAGATGAACACTGAAGCTTTCTTT. As protein: CASSSQMNTEAFF. The full variable domain, its missing parts supplied by reference TRBV7-3 and TRBJ1-1, is GAGVSQTPSNKVTEKGKYVELRCDPISGHTALYWYRQSLGQGPEFLIYFQGTGAADDSGLPNDRFFAVRPEGSVSTLKIQRTERGDSAVYLCASSSQMNTEAFFGQGTRLTVV.

On this clonotype itself: At one boundary the junction diverges from the germline segment, which might be a read error. The gene calls are TRBV10-2 and TRBJ1-5, with D unresolved. CDR3 length: 14 residues. CDR1 is WSHSY and CDR2 is SAAADI in the germline V gene. CDR3 in amino acids: CASSESSSDQPKDF. CDR3 DNA: TGCGCCAGCAGTGAGTCGTCTAGCGATCAGCCCAAGGATTTT.

Comment on this clonotype: This sequence may be a read error, since a much larger clone differs from it by one base. This sequence joins TRBV29-1 and TRBJ2-5; no clear D. The germline V gene has CDR1 SQVTM and CDR2 ANQGSEA. The CDR3 totals 11 residues. The DNA of the CDR3 is TGCGGCGCAAATGACCAAGAGACCCAGTACTTC. It specifies CGANDQETQYF. Full variable domain (remainder filled in from reference TRBV29-1 and TRBJ2-5): SAVISQKPSRDICQRGTSLTIQCQVDSQVTMMFWYRQQPGQSLTLIATANQGSEATYESGFVIDKFPISRPNLTFSTLTVSNMSPEDSSIYLCGANDQETQYFGPGTRLLVL.

Regarding this clonotype: An end of the junction does not agree with germline; a read error may underlie this. This chain connects TRBV5-6 to TRBJ2-1; D is unclear. The CDR3 loop spans 13 amino acids. The germline V gene has CDR1 SGHDT and CDR2 YYEEEE. The CDR3 DNA follows: TGTGCCAGCAGCTTGAGGATGGGCTATGAGCAGCTCTTC. Protein sequence: CASSLRMGYEQLF.

This clonotype was observed at least ten times. CDR3 bases: TGTGCCAGCAGTTACTCGGGACAGGAAGATAATTCACCCCTCCACTTT. It yields the protein CASSYSGQEDNSPLHF. The chain employs TRBV6-5 and TRBJ1-6; TRBD1 agrees at 8 bases. The CDR3 sequence is 16 residues long. With V trimmed by 0 bases and J by 5 bases, 3 bases remained unmatched. Germline loops: CDR1 MNHEY, CDR2 SVGAGI.

There are a few counts of this clonotype. The chain joins TRBV28 to TRBJ1-2; D call uncertain. The CDR3 is 14 residues long. Germline loops: CDR1 MDHEN, CDR2 SYDVKM. V lost 2 bases and J lost 3, with 10 bases in between. CDR3 DNA sequence: TGTGCCAGCAGTTTAACGGAGGGCTACTATGGCTACACCTTC. This translates into CASSLTEGYYGYTF.

As for this clonotype: The junction departs from the called germline gene at one end, perhaps through a read error. This sequence joins TRBV11-2 and TRBJ2-3; a weak D match, TRBD2 (5 bases). The germline V gene encodes CDR1 SGHAT and CDR2 FQNNGV. This CDR3 comprises 17 residues. CDR3 in DNA: TGTTCCAGCAGTTTAGGGCGACTAACGTACACGTCAGATACGCAGTATTTT. It specifies CSSSLGRLTYTSDTQYF.

With regard to this clonotype: Mismatch with germline at one junction end may stem from a read error. The J gene is TRBJ2-1, the V gene TRBV11-2; 9 bases fit TRBD1. Germline CDR1 is SGHAT and CDR2 is FQNNGV. The CDR3 covers 15 residues. The CDR3 DNA reads TGTGCCAGCAGTTTACTTAATGACAGGGGGAATGAGCAGTCCTTC. Residues: CASSLLNDRGNEQSF.

This clonotype showed up just a few times. This rearrangement joins TRBV28 to TRBJ1-6, with D possibly TRBD1 on 5 matching bases. V lost 3 bases and J lost 9, with 12 bases in between. The CDR3 totals 14 residues. Germline loops: CDR1 MDHEN, CDR2 SYDVKM. CDR3 nucleotides: TGTGCCAGCAGTTTTCATGGTGGGGGTTCACCCCTCCACTTT. It encodes CASSFHGGGSPLHF.

Points on this clonotype: The CDR3 carries no conserved terminal phenylalanine or tryptophan, so it likely arises from a read error. J is TRBJ2-1 and V is TRBV29-1; 9 bases align to TRBD1. CDR1 is SQVTM, CDR2 ANQGSEA, per germline. The CDR3 extends over 11 amino acids. The ends lost 7 bases at V and 7 bases at J; junction bases unmatched: 2. CDR3 in DNA: TGCAGCGGCGACAGGGGGAATGAGCAGTTCTCA. Amino acid sequence: CSGDRGNEQFS.

Points on this clonotype: Its ends do not fully match the called genes, so a read error is possible. V and J are TRBV28 and TRBJ1-2; no reliable D call. This CDR3 has 13 amino acids. CDR1 MDHEN and CDR2 SYDVKM come from the germline V gene. CDR3 coding DNA: TGTGCCAGCAGTTTACAACTTAACTATGGCTACATCTTC. Its translation is CASSLQLNYGYIF.

Comment on this clonotype: Just one base apart from a much larger clone, this may be a read error. The V call is TRBV13, the J call TRBJ2-7; TRBD2 matches at 10 bases. The CDR3 is made up of 15 amino acids. Germline V gene data show CDR1 as PRHDT and CDR2 as FYEKMQ (reference sequence). The CDR3 loop is CVSSPSGTSVHEQYF. CDR3 in DNA: TGTGTCAGCAGCCCGTCCGGGACTAGCGTTCACGAGCAGTACTTC.

Note on this clonotype: With a much larger clone just one base away, this may be a read error. This chain links TRBV6-5 with TRBJ1-1; D remains ambiguous. This CDR3 region has 16 residues. Trimming took 0 bases from V and 4 from J, leaving 15 bases between them. CDR1 MNHEY and CDR2 SVGAGI come from the germline V gene. In DNA, the CDR3 is TGTGCCAGCAGTTACTCGATCGGAGCCGGATGCACTGAAGCTTTCTTT. Translation: CASSYSIGAGCTEAFF.

Of note for this clonotype: A clone one base away is much larger, so this may be a read error. The chain uses TRBV6-6 and TRBJ2-5; TRBD1 matches at 9 bases. V was clipped by 2 bases and J by 2 bases; unmatched bases: 3. The germline V gene has CDR1 MNHNY and CDR2 SVGAGI (reference sequence). The CDR3 consists of 15 residues. CDR3 loop: CASSYPTGGQETQYF. For the CDR3, the DNA is TGTGCCAGCAGTTACCCGACAGGGGGACAAGAGACCCAGTACTTC.